These 23 T cell receptor beta chains were all obtained from the same sample, sequenced in a study of T-cell memory formation after mild COVID-19. TCRdb independently ran MiXCR on the 5' RACE reads; one entry per CDR3 protein. The sample has approximately 270,000 distinct CDR3 sequences; under 20% are singletons. Sequenced sample: PBMCs or a T cell subset sorted from them (not recorded which). Receptors originate from a man between 18 and 29 years old who had mild COVID-19 (a few samples of this study predate the infection). Cell type and time point are not known.

The chain uses TRBV15 and TRBJ1-5; D is unresolved. V shed 0 bases and J shed 14 bases, with 14 bases lying between them. The CDR3 spans 13 residues. The germline CDR1 and CDR2 sequences are LNHNV and YYDKDF (reference sequence). DNA of the CDR3: TGTGCCACCAGCAGAGATGGAGCCTCCCCGGAGCATTTT. Translating gives CATSRDGASPEHF.

The chain has TRBV7-2 and TRBJ2-5; no definite D call. Germline values: CDR1 SGHTA, CDR2 FQGNSA. CDR3 length: 14 residues. Trimming removed 4 bases from V and 4 bases from J, with 13 bases in between. The CDR3 nucleotides are TGTGCCAGCAGCTCCGGCCAGCCCGGAGAGACCCAGTACTTC. As protein: CASSSGQPGETQYF.

This clonotype was counted between two and nine times. V is TRBV5-6 and J is TRBJ1-1, with no clear D. The CDR3 runs 11 residues. CDR1 is SGHDT, CDR2 YYEEEE, per germline. CDR3 nucleotides: TGTGTGGCCCTCATGAACACTGAAGCTTTCTTT. It yields the protein CVALMNTEAFF.

The chain employs TRBV7-9 and TRBJ2-7; D may be TRBD2 (6 bases). V shed 4 bases and J shed 7 bases, with 17 bases lying between them. Germline-derived CDR1 and CDR2 are SEHNR and FQNEAQ (reference sequence). This CDR3 is built from 14 residues. The CDR3 DNA reads as TGTGCCAGCAGCTCGCATAGGAGAGGAGGGGAGCAGTACTTC. This codes for CASSSHRRGGEQYF.

This clonotype has only a few counts. J is TRBJ2-5 and V is TRBV3-1, with a weak D call TRBD2 (6 bases). The CDR3 extends over 13 amino acids. Germline CDR1 and CDR2: LGHDT and YNNKEL (reference sequence). V was clipped by 8 bases and J by 5 bases, with 15 bases between them. This CDR3 is CASARDSEETQYF. The CDR3 region has the DNA TGTGCCAGCGCCCGGGACTCGGAGGAGACCCAGTACTTC.

This clonotype was seen many times. This chain joins TRBV12-3 or TRBV12-4 and TRBJ2-2, with 8 bases identical to TRBD1. The V segment lost 7 bases and the J segment 4 bases; nucleotides outside the gene matches: 11. The CDR3 contains 16 residues. The CDR3 region is CASKRDRPFLTGELFF. The CDR3 DNA is TGTGCCAGCAAGAGGGACAGGCCCTTCCTCACCGGGGAGCTGTTTTTT.

This clonotype has more than one count but fewer than ten. The rearrangement uses TRBV6-1 and TRBJ2-3; D possibly corresponds to TRBD2 (5 bases). The CDR3 sequence is 12 residues long. V was pared by 3 bases and J by 13 bases, with 14 bases between. Germline V gives CDR1 MNHNS, CDR2 SASEGT. Here the CDR3 DNA reads TGTGCCAGCAGTGATCTAGCCAGGTTTAAGTATTTT. Amino acid sequence: CASSDLARFKYF.

This chain links TRBV4-1 with TRBJ1-4, with TRBD1 matching 11 bases. Per the germline V gene, CDR1 is MGHRA and CDR2 is YSYEKL. V lost 3 bases and J lost 8; bases outside the gene matches: 8. The CDR3 runs 16 residues. The CDR3 sequence is CASSHPGTGGREKLFF. In nucleotides, the CDR3 is TGCGCCAGCAGCCACCCCGGGACAGGGGGACGCGAAAAACTGTTTTTT.

This clonotype was observed at least ten times. The V gene is TRBV20-1, the J gene TRBJ2-1, with D hard to call. V was clipped by 3 bases and J by 6 bases, with 9 bases between them. The CDR3 is 12 residues long. Germline V gene lookup returns CDR1 DFQATT and CDR2 SNEGSKA (reference sequence). This CDR3 reads CSASRDFNEQFF. The CDR3 bases are TGCAGTGCTAGTCGAGATTTCAATGAGCAGTTCTTC.

This clonotype has more than one count but fewer than ten. The chain combines TRBV4-3 with TRBJ2-7; D is unresolved. The length of the CDR3 is 13 residues. Germline V gene data show CDR1 as LGHNA and CDR2 as YSLEER. V lost 0 bases and J lost 6, with 9 bases in between. CDR3 region: CASSQDVRAEQYF. CDR3 coding DNA: TGCGCCAGCAGCCAAGATGTGAGAGCCGAGCAGTACTTC.

The chain uses TRBV9 and TRBJ1-1, with 10 bases identical to TRBD1. CDR1 is SGDLS, CDR2 YYNGEE, per germline. V shed 0 bases and J 6 bases; nucleotides not matched to a gene: 5. The CDR3 spans 15 residues. DNA for the CDR3: TGTGCCAGCAGCGTAGGACAGGGGGCAAGGGCTGAAGCTTTCTTT. It yields the protein CASSVGQGARAEAFF.

At least ten counts were recorded for this clonotype. The chain couples TRBV5-1 to TRBJ2-3, with 12 bases fitting TRBD2. Trimming removed 0 bases from V and 4 bases from J; junction bases left unmatched: 3. Germline V lookup: CDR1 SGHRS, CDR2 YFSETQ. The CDR3 is 16 residues long. The CDR3, as DNA: TGCGCCAGCAGCTTGGCGACTAGCGGGGGAGCAGATACGCAGTATTTT. The encoded protein is CASSLATSGGADTQYF.

The chain carries TRBV7-3 and TRBJ2-3, with 12 positions matching TRBD1. Trimming cost V 4 bases and J 5 bases; bases outside gene matches: 7. The length of the CDR3 is 16 residues. Germline CDR1 reads SGHTA; CDR2 reads FQGTGA. The CDR3 here is CASSWGTGGAGDTQYF. CDR3 nucleotides: TGTGCCAGCAGCTGGGGGACAGGGGGCGCAGGAGATACGCAGTATTTT.

V usage is TRBV5-1 and J usage is TRBJ2-2, with D maybe TRBD1 (5 bases). CDR1 is SGHRS and CDR2 is YFSETQ in the germline V gene. The CDR3 sequence is 16 residues long. V was cut by 6 bases and J by 3 bases, with 18 bases left in between. In nucleotides, the CDR3 is TGCGCCAGCACCCGACAGACAGCCACCGACACCGGGGAGCTGTTTTTT. This codes for CASTRQTATDTGELFF.

This clonotype appeared a few times. V usage is TRBV10-2 and J usage is TRBJ2-5; 7 bases fit TRBD2. The germline V gene has CDR1 WSHSY and CDR2 SAAADI. The CDR3 spans 13 residues. The junction had 3 bases not matched to a gene; V was cut back by 4 bases and J by 4 bases. The CDR3 nucleotides are TGCGCCAGCAGTGGGGTAGCGGGAGAGACCCAGTACTTC. Protein product: CASSGVAGETQYF.

The chain is built from TRBV7-8 and TRBJ2-6; 8 nucleotides agree with TRBD1. This CDR3 has 15 residues. V was clipped by 5 bases and J by 4 bases; unmatched bases: 4. The V gene's germline CDR1 is SGHVS and CDR2 FQNEAQ. CDR3 amino acids: CASSVQGAGANVLTF. Written as DNA, the CDR3 is TGTGCCAGCAGCGTGCAGGGGGCCGGGGCCAACGTCCTGACTTTC.

V gene TRBV21-1 combines with J gene TRBJ2-7; the table names TRBD1, a call not compared with the DNA. TRBV21-1 is recorded as a pseudogene. The CDR3 runs 13 residues. CDR3 DNA sequence: TGTGCCAGTAGACAGGGGCCCCCCTACGAGCAGTACGTC. Its translation is CASRQGPPYEQYV.

This clonotype has more than one count but fewer than ten. This rearrangement joins TRBV12-3 or TRBV12-4 to TRBJ1-2, with no clear D. Trimming removed 4 bases from V and 4 bases from J, with 10 bases in between. The CDR3 sequence is 13 residues long. CDR3 bases: TGTGCCAGCAGTTCCCTAGGAATCTATGGCTACACCTTC. This sequence encodes CASSSLGIYGYTF.

This clonotype has more than one count but fewer than ten. The gene calls are TRBV7-9 and TRBJ1-2; TRBD1 might be the D (5 bases). CDR1 and CDR2 from the germline V gene are SEHNR and FQNEAQ (reference sequence). This CDR3 spans 12 amino acids. V lost 6 bases and J lost 8, with 13 bases in between. The CDR3 nucleotides are TGTGCCAGCAGGGATTCTGGGACGGGCTACACCTTC. It translates to CASRDSGTGYTF.

This clonotype was counted ten times or more. The chain has TRBV6-2 or TRBV6-3 and TRBJ1-1; 8 nucleotides agree with TRBD1. This CDR3 is built from 14 residues. From germline, CDR1 is MNHEY and CDR2 SVGEGT. V lost 8 bases to trimming and J lost 1 base; unmatched junction nucleotides: 6. In nucleotides, the CDR3 is TGTGCCAGCCGATTACAGGGGGAGAACACTGAAGCTTTCTTT. Translated: CASRLQGENTEAFF.

V usage is TRBV18 and J usage is TRBJ1-1; D uncertain. Deletions cut 0 bases from V and 1 base from J, with 6 bases between. Looked up from germline, CDR1 is KGHSH and CDR2 is LQKENI. There are 14 residues in the CDR3. The CDR3 here is CASSPPPENTEAFF. The CDR3 DNA reads TGTGCCAGCTCACCACCCCCAGAGAACACTGAAGCTTTCTTT. Complete variable domain (other parts from reference TRBV18 and TRBJ1-1): NAGVMQNPRHLVRRRGQEARLRCSPMKGHSHVYWYRQLPEEGLKFMVYLQKENIIDESGMPKERFSAEFPKEGPSILRIQQVVRGDSAAYFCASSPPPENTEAFFGQGTRLTVV.

The chain recombines TRBV12-3 or TRBV12-4 with TRBJ1-2, with 7 positions matching TRBD1. With 6 bases clipped from V and 9 bases from J, the junction kept 10 bases outside the gene matches. The CDR3 totals 13 residues. Here the CDR3 reads CASSQDRFFRYTF. As DNA, the CDR3 is TGTGCCAGCAGCCAGGACAGGTTTTTCCGCTACACCTTC.

This chain connects TRBV6-2 or TRBV6-3 to TRBJ2-5; D not certain. CDR1 and CDR2 from the germline V gene are MNHEY and SVGEGT. The CDR3 runs 14 residues. Trimming stripped 5 bases from V and 2 bases from J, with 12 bases between. The CDR3 region has the DNA TGTGCCAGCAGTCCCCCCCAGACACAAGAGACCCAGTACTTC. Encoded protein: CASSPPQTQETQYF.